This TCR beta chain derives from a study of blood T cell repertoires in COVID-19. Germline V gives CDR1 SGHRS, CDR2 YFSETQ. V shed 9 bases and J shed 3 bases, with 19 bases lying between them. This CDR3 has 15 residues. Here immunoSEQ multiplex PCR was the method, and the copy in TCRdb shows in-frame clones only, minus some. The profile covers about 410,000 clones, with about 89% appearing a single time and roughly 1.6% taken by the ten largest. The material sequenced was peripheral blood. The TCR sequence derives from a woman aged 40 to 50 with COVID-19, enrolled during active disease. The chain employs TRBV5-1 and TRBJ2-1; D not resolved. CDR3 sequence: CATKETTSNYNEQFF. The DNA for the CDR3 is TGCGCCACCAAGGAGACCACTTCCAACTACAATGAGCAGTTCTTC. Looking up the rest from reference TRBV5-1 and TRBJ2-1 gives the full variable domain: KAGVTQTPRYLIKTRGQQVTLSCSPISGHRSVSWYQQTPGQGLQFLFEYFSETQRNKGNFPGRFSGRQFSNSRSEMNVSTLELGDSALYLCATKETTSNYNEQFFGPGTRLTVL.